This T cell receptor beta chain was identified in a study of blood T cells in healthy people across ages. This clonotype occurred a few times. Then a second PCR, running roughly 7 to 11 cycles, was carried out with a sample-barcoded 5' primer and a J-beta primer mix. TCRdb processed the 5' RACE reads anew with MiXCR; each CDR3 protein has one entry. The sample records about 1,000,000 distinct CDR3 sequences, roughly 45% being singletons. The specimen sequenced was blood. The sequence was collected from a woman aged 55-69 years in good health.

The CDR3 DNA reads TGCGCCAGCAGTGAGGGGGAGGGTAGCACTGAAGCTTTCTTT. The encoded protein is CASSEGEGSTEAFF. This chain joins TRBV4-1 and TRBJ1-1; TRBD1 is a possible D gene (6 bases). The germline V and J ends were trimmed by 6 bases and 4 bases, with 15 bases remaining between them. Germline V gene sequence: CDR1 MGHRA, CDR2 YSYEKL. The CDR3 sequence is 14 residues long.